This T cell receptor (beta chain) stems from a study of blood T cell repertoires in COVID-19. For the study at large: COVID-19 samples from acute and convalescent phases originated in the United States, Italy and Spain. PBMCs, B-cell-depleted T cells, or T cells were the source of the cDNA or gDNA that made up the material.

Germline V gene lookup returns CDR1 SGHTA and CDR2 FQGTGA. This CDR3 contains 17 residues. With 2 bases clipped from V and 2 bases from J, the junction kept 4 bases outside the gene matches. The table came from immunoSEQ multiplex PCR; TCRdb's copy has only in-frame clones and leaves some out. The repertoire holds more than 150,000 clones, with approximately 87% as singletons. This TCR was sampled from a woman younger than 35 who had recovered from COVID-19. The sequencing sample was made of peripheral blood. V is TRBV7-3 and J is TRBJ2-3; 13 nucleotides match TRBD2. The CDR3 spells CASSLGGLAGPTDTQYF. CDR3 bases: TGTGCCAGCAGCTTAGGGGGACTAGCGGGACCCACAGATACGCAGTATTTT.